Detailed here is one T cell receptor beta chain. Which antigen it targets is not known. No qualities accompany the bases; no much larger clone lies one base away. Additional DNA sequences in this sample encode the identical CDR3. This record belongs to a study of shared clonotypes between healthy human individuals (dated by TCRdb to about 2020). Background on the whole study: The cohort included a few men and a couple of women between 18 and 49 years of age. To estimate repertoire size and how much clonotypes are shared between individuals, the study performed deep sequencing of blood TCR repertoires from a few healthy adults. Libraries were prepared and TCR repertoires were sequenced by different laboratories using diverse techniques, in order to increase sequencing depth and limit assay-specific biases. Leukapheresis yielded between about 0.85 and 10 billion PBMCs per donor.

The donors were healthy, HIV-negative adults with no recently reported acute infections or vaccinations. All donors were Caucasian adults living in Nashville, Tennessee, USA. For unsorted samples, 75 million to 90 million PBMCs were counted and genomic DNA was extracted with the QIAamp DNA Blood Mini kit. Blood was collected by leukapheresis, and PBMCs were isolated by Ficoll-Histopaque density gradient centrifugation and then cryopreserved in liquid nitrogen vapor phase. The CDR3 has 15 amino acids, counting the end cysteine and phenylalanine. Only the CDR3 portion is preserved as DNA: 45 bases, with reading frame beginning at the first base. Trimming at the junction amounts to 0 bases on V and 0 bases on J, and the germline ends lie 10 bases apart. According to the germline V gene, CDR1 reads SGHRS and CDR2 reads YFSETQ. Study-wide conclusions, independent of this receptor: Sampling was limited to blood, and TCR repertoires in tissue likely differ from TCR repertoires in blood. Pairwise subsampling indicated that sequencing depth was expected to affect the degree of clonotype sharing among donors. Because the study included a small number of donors, the genetic and exposure-history diversity represented was limited.

Using the deep immunoSEQ assay, TCR CDR3 regions were amplified from genomic DNA by multiplex PCR. Extracted genomic DNA from each cell subset was spread evenly across all wells of several immunoSEQ 96-well plates, with each plate serving as a replicate. For unsorted PBMC, each replicate PCR was loaded with 300 ng genomic DNA, equivalent to 30,000 or so T cell genomes. Unsorted PBMC genomic DNA was sequenced across ten immunoSEQ deep assay plates. Purified libraries were quantified with a Qubit 3.0 fluorometer, sized on a Bioanalyzer 2100, and re-quantified with the KAPA Library Quantification kit. Every immunoSEQ 96-well plate was sequenced on a dedicated single-read 150-cycle Illumina NextSeq 550 flow cell. Turning to the authors' computational methods: Because the immunoSEQ output included only junctional sequences and no quality scores, the filtering could not be the same as the filtering used for full-length reads. Sequences were annotated with PyIR, a Python wrapper for IgBLAST v1.9, using IMGT germline references to assign V/J genes and CDR3. Reads were filtered out if the reads had weak V/J assignments (E-value above 1e-6), no CDR3, stop codons, out-of-frame junctions, or ambiguous translated residues. V3J clonotypes were defined as sequences sharing the same inferred V gene, J gene, and CDR3 amino acid sequence. Percentage overlap between repertoires was computed as shared unique clonotypes divided by the size of the smaller repertoire. Repertoire richness was assessed with RTK rarefaction, the Chao1 estimator, and Recon v2.1 estimates of unobserved clonotypes. TCRdb's version of the immuneACCESS table is confined to in-frame rearrangements and falls short of the full clone set. An unresolved V gene accounts for under half of the shortfall where checked; the remainder is of unknown origin. For V, J and clone size, that table is used; D and trimming come from the DNA. In this sample the table shows 550,000 to 600,000 clones, roughly 72% of which occur a single time. Together, the top ten hold around 12% of the sample.

This receptor was taken from a middle-aged woman in good health. Some clones in this sample may be carry-over from other donors' samples. The sequencing sample was made of PBMCs. Recombination connected TRBV5-1 to TRBJ2-7, and possibly TRBD1, on 5 matching bases. The encoded CDR3 is CASSLGSGRSYEQYF. The nucleotides are TGCGCCAGCAGCTTGGGATCAGGGCGCTCCTACGAGCAGTACTTC.